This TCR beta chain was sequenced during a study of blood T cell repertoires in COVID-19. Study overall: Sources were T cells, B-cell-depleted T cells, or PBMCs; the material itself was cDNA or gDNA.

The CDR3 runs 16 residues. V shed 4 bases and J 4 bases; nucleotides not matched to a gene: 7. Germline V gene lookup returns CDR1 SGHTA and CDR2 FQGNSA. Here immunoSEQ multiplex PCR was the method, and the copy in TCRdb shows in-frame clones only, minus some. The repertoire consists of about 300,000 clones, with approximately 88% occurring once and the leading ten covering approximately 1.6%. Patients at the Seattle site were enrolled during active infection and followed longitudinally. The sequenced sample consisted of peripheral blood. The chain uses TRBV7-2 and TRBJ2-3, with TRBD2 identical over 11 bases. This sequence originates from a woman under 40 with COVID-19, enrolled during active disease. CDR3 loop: CASSSLAGGPPDTQYF. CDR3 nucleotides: TGTGCCAGCAGCTCCCTAGCGGGGGGCCCCCCAGATACGCAGTATTTT.